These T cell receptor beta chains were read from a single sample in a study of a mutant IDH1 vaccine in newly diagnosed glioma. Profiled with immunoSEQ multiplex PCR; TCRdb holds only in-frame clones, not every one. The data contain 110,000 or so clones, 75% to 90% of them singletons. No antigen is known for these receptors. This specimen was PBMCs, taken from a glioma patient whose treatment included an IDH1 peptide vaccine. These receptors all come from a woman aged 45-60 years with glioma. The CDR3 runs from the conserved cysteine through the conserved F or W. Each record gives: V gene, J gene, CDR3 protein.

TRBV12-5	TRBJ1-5	CASGLDSNQPQHF
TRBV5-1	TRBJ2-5	CASSSLAGGARDF
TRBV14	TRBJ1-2	CASSPHRGPYGYTF
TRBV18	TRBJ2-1	CASSPTTSGYNEQFF
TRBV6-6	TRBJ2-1	CASSYGTAMGKQFF
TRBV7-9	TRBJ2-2	CASSHPWANTGELFF
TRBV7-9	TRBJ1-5	CASSTDADNQPQHF
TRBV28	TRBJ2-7	CASSTAGGARPQQYF
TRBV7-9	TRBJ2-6	CASSRPGTGTGANVLTF
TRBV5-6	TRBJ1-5	CASSLFGSGQPQHF
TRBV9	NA	CASSAYRDPVEQYF
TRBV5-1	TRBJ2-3	CASSSRVSTDTQYF
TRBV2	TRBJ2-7	CATEGVVSYEQYF
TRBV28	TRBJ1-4	CASSLGIRSGELFF
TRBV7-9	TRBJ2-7	CASSLTHSYEQYF
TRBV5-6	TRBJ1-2	CASSTSREYDYGYTF
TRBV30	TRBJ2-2	CAWKFYSTGELFF
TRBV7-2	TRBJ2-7	CASSSYYEQYF
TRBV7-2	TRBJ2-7	CASSLVGTSAHDEQYF
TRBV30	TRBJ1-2	CAGSGAGHGYTF
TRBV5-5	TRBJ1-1	CASSGPQGNTEAFF
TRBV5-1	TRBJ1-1	CASSLGGGMNTEAFF
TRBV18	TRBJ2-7	CASSPASSGNEQYF
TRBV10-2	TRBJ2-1	CASRATLASSYNEQFF